This TCR beta chain came from a study of graft-versus-host responses after intestinal transplantation. In germline, CDR1 is MNHNS, CDR2 SASEGT. V was shortened by 5 bases and J by 1 base, with 2 bases between the two germline ends. This CDR3 contains 11 residues. This clone was found once. Its antigen is as yet unknown. Generated by immunoSEQ multiplex PCR, the TCRdb table keeps only in-frame clones and is missing some. The data hold about 88,000 clones, with 80% to 95% observed a single time. The sample here was unstimulated CD4+ T cells sorted from spleen or lymph node cells, taken before intestinal transplant. The source is a human donor who received an intestinal transplant. The V and J genes are TRBV6-1 and TRBJ2-5; no clear D gene. CDR3 residues: CASSTQETQYF. The CDR3 DNA reads as TGTGCCAGCAGTACCCAAGAGACCCAGTACTTC.